A single sample is the source of the 20 T cell receptor beta chains below, sequenced in a study of blood T cell repertoires in COVID-19. The repertoire was sequenced with immunoSEQ multiplex PCR; TCRdb's copy has only in-frame clones and lacks some. The sample has about 230,000 clones; about nine tenths are singletons. The specimen was PBMCs or T cells enriched from blood (not recorded which). All receptors derive from a woman aged 40 to 50 with acute COVID-19.

The rearrangement joins TRBV30 to TRBJ1-1; 7 nucleotides line up with TRBD1. This CDR3 is 15 amino acids long. J gave up 3 bases and V 3 bases, and 10 bases lay outside the gene matches. Per the germline V gene, CDR1 is GTSNPN and CDR2 is SVGIG (reference sequence). CDR3 in amino acids: CAWRGRQGGDTEAFF. CDR3 in DNA: TGTGCCTGGAGGGGAAGACAGGGAGGAGACACTGAAGCTTTCTTT.

The chain joins TRBV11-2 to TRBJ2-6; the match to TRBD2 covers 7 bases. V was pared by 5 bases and J by 2 bases, with 6 bases of the junction left unmatched. This CDR3 comprises 16 residues. The germline gives CDR1 SGHAT, CDR2 FQNNGV. CDR3 loop: CASSGSGMAGANVLTF. CDR3 DNA sequence: TGTGCCAGCAGCGGCAGCGGGATGGCTGGGGCCAACGTCCTGACTTTC. Full variable domain (rest looked up from reference TRBV11-2 and TRBJ2-6): EAGVAQSPRYKIIEKRQSVAFWCNPISGHATLYWYQQILGQGPKLLIQFQNNGVVDDSQLPKDRFSAERLKGVDSTLKIQPAKLEDSAVYLCASSGSGMAGANVLTFGAGSRLTVL.

The rearrangement links TRBV30 to TRBJ1-4; D might be TRBD1 (5 bases). From germline, CDR1 is GTSNPN and CDR2 SVGIG (reference sequence). The V end lost 3 bases, the J end lost 7 bases, and 15 bases lay between the germline ends. This CDR3 is 14 amino acids long. DNA for the CDR3: TGTGCCTGGAGCCCTCTAGGGGCGACTGAAAAACTGTTTTTT. Its protein is CAWSPLGATEKLFF. Full variable domain (rest looked up from reference TRBV30 and TRBJ1-4): SQTIHQWPATLVQPVGSPLSLECTVEGTSNPNLYWYRQAAGRGLQLLFYSVGIGQISSEVPQNLSASRPQDRQFILSSKKLLLSDSGFYLCAWSPLGATEKLFFGSGTQLSVL.

The chain carries TRBV5-6 and TRBJ1-6, with TRBD1 matching 8 bases. CDR3 size: 14 residues. Trimming cost V 4 bases and J 7 bases; bases outside gene matches: 4. Germline V CDR1 and CDR2: SGHDT, YYEEEE. This chain's CDR3 is CASSTGTGNSPLHF. Here the CDR3 DNA reads TGTGCCAGCAGCACCGGGACAGGAAATTCACCCCTCCACTTT.

The chain employs TRBV4-3 and TRBJ2-4; TRBD2 might be the D (5 bases). The CDR3 sequence is 18 residues long. V lost 4 bases, J lost 0 bases, and 19 bases lay in between. Germline V gene sequence: CDR1 LGHNA, CDR2 YSLEER. This chain's CDR3 is CASSPGGPLTLAKNIQYF. The CDR3 DNA reads TGCGCCAGCAGCCCGGGCGGGCCCCTAACCCTAGCCAAAAACATTCAGTACTTC.

This clone came up once. For the CDR3, the DNA is TGTGCCAGCAGCTTAGGGGCTAGCGGGAGGTCAGATACGCAGTATTTT. Its protein product is CASSLGASGRSDTQYF. V is TRBV7-6 and J is TRBJ2-3; TRBD2 matches 11 bases. Looked up from germline, CDR1 is SGHVS and CDR2 is FNYEAQ. This CDR3 has 16 amino acids. With 1 base clipped from V and 4 bases from J, the junction kept 4 bases outside the gene matches.

The CDR3 DNA follows: TGTGCCAGCAGCTTGGACCCCGGGGTAGCTTTCTTT. Amino acids: CASSLDPGVAFF. The rearrangement uses TRBV5-4 and TRBJ1-1; D call uncertain. V gave up 0 bases and J gave up 10 bases, with 10 bases separating them. Germline CDR1 SGHNT, CDR2 YYREEE (reference sequence). The CDR3 is made up of 12 amino acids.

This chain uses TRBV27 with TRBJ1-2; the D gene is possibly TRBD1 (5 bases). Germline V gives CDR1 MNHEY, CDR2 SMNVEV (reference sequence). V lost 7 bases to trimming and J lost 4 bases, with 16 bases between them. CDR3 length: 14 residues. The CDR3 loop is CASTPRGSGYGYTF. In DNA, the CDR3 is TGTGCCAGCACTCCAAGGGGATCGGGCTATGGCTACACCTTC.

This chain links TRBV10-1 with TRBJ2-5; TRBD1 aligns across 9 bases. The CDR3 runs 14 residues. Per the germline V gene, CDR1 is WNHNN and CDR2 is SYGVQD (reference sequence). The V segment lost 5 bases and the J segment 3 bases; nucleotides outside the gene matches: 4. The CDR3 spells CASSTGQGEETQYF. The DNA of the CDR3 is TGCGCCAGCAGTACGGGACAGGGAGAAGAGACCCAGTACTTC.

V is TRBV7-9 and J is TRBJ2-5; D perhaps matches TRBD1 (6 bases). The V gene lost 5 bases and the J gene lost 4 bases, with 14 bases spanning the gap. The germline gives CDR1 SEHNR, CDR2 FQNEAQ (reference sequence). The length of the CDR3 is 14 residues. This CDR3 reads CASSTYRVGETQYF. The CDR3 nucleotides are TGTGCCAGCAGCACGTACAGGGTCGGAGAGACCCAGTACTTC.

The V call is TRBV24-1, the J call TRBJ2-5, with 7 positions matching TRBD1. From germline, CDR1 is KGHDR and CDR2 SFDVKD. This CDR3 is 15 amino acids long. V trimming: 3 bases; J trimming: 4 bases; junction bases outside the gene matches: 7. The CDR3 nucleotides are TGTGCCACCAGTGATCCCGAACAGGGGACAGAGACCCAGTACTTC. Translated, it gives CATSDPEQGTETQYF.

This rearrangement joins TRBV5-1 to TRBJ1-2; D uncertain. V was shortened by 0 bases and J by 2 bases, with 8 bases between the two germline ends. Looked up from germline, CDR1 is SGHRS and CDR2 is YFSETQ. The CDR3 covers 14 residues. CDR3 sequence reads: CASSLAPLNYGYTF. The CDR3 region has the DNA TGCGCCAGCAGCTTGGCTCCCCTCAACTATGGCTACACCTTC.

This clone has a single count. The rearrangement links TRBV29-1 to TRBJ2-3; 8 positions match TRBD2. CDR1 and CDR2 from the germline V gene are SQVTM and ANQGSEA. The CDR3 contains 16 residues. V trimming: 1 base; J trimming: 6 bases; junction bases outside the gene matches: 12. This CDR3 reads CSVEVAKRETPDTQYF. For the CDR3, the DNA is TGCAGCGTTGAAGTCGCCAAGCGGGAGACCCCCGATACGCAGTATTTT.

The J gene is TRBJ2-1, the V gene TRBV7-2, with D possibly TRBD2 on 5 matching bases. V dropped 2 bases and J dropped 6 bases, with 17 bases sitting between them. Looked up from germline, CDR1 is SGHTA and CDR2 is FQGNSA. CDR3 length equals 16 residues. CDR3 DNA sequence: TGTGCCAGCAGCTTATCGGGCGGGCCTCGCGGCAATGAGCAGTTCTTC. It codes for CASSLSGGPRGNEQFF.

The gene calls are TRBV30 and TRBJ2-2; D is possibly TRBD2 (6 bases). V lost 2 bases and J lost 7, with 8 bases in between. The germline CDR1 and CDR2 sequences are GTSNPN and SVGIG (reference sequence). There are 12 residues in the CDR3. As DNA, the CDR3 is TGTGCCTGGAGTCTGCGGGACGGGGAGCTGTTTTTT. Its protein product is CAWSLRDGELFF.

V gene TRBV11-2 combines with J gene TRBJ2-7, with D possibly being TRBD1 (6 bases). The germline V gene encodes CDR1 SGHAT and CDR2 FQNNGV. V was shortened by 5 bases and J by 6 bases, with 17 bases between the two germline ends. The CDR3 totals 14 residues. The DNA for the CDR3 is TGTGCCAGCAGCATATCGGACAGCCTCGGCGAGCAGTACGTC. This sequence encodes CASSISDSLGEQYV.

The chain joins TRBV19 to TRBJ2-2; 8 nucleotides agree with TRBD2. From germline, CDR1 is LNHDA and CDR2 SQIVND (reference sequence). Trimming took 3 bases from V and 5 from J; bases not matched to a gene: 8. This CDR3 has 16 amino acids. CDR3 in DNA: TGTGCCAGTAGTATCCCCCAGCGGGAGCTGACCGGGGAGCTGTTTTTT. Amino acid sequence: CASSIPQRELTGELFF.

This chain joins TRBV19 and TRBJ2-6; D is uncertain. Germline lookup yields CDR1 LNHDA and CDR2 SQIVND (reference sequence). The CDR3 totals 15 residues. V was shortened by 6 bases and J by 0 bases, with 9 bases between the two germline ends. This chain's CDR3 is CASSQQISGANVLTF. DNA of the CDR3: TGTGCCAGTAGCCAACAGATCTCTGGGGCCAACGTCCTGACTTTC.

The V gene is TRBV13, the J gene TRBJ2-3, with D possibly matching TRBD2 (5 bases). Germline V gene data show CDR1 as PRHDT and CDR2 as FYEKMQ (reference sequence). Between the trimmed V and J ends, which lost 5 bases and 4 bases, there was a span of 10 bases. This CDR3 is built from 13 residues. The CDR3 protein is CASSPRAADTQYF. The CDR3 nucleotides read TGTGCCAGCAGCCCTAGAGCGGCAGATACGCAGTATTTT.

This clone was observed once. V is TRBV5-1 and J is TRBJ2-3; TRBD1 matches 7 bases. CDR3 length equals 15 residues. V lost 3 bases and J lost 4; bases outside the gene matches: 8. In germline, CDR1 is SGHRS, CDR2 YFSETQ. Here the CDR3 reads CASSSTGSGADTQYF. The CDR3 DNA follows: TGCGCCAGCAGCTCGACAGGGTCGGGTGCAGATACGCAGTATTTT.